The rows below give T cell receptor beta chains drawn from one sample of a study of cytomegalovirus exposure and HLA in healthy donors. Clones were sequenced by immunoSEQ multiplex PCR, and TCRdb holds only the in-frame ones, with some missing. The sample records some 170,000 clones, roughly nine tenths being singletons. Sequencing was carried out using PBMCs. The source of these receptors is a man aged 18 to 30 in good health and CMV-seropositive. Each CDR3 is given with its conserved first and last residue.

j_gene: TRBJ2-7
v_gene: TRBV19
CDR3aa: CASQQGGYEQYF

j_gene: TRBJ2-7
v_gene: TRBV21-1
CDR3aa: CASTRTSGRASSYEQYF

j_gene: TRBJ2-1
v_gene: TRBV2
CDR3aa: CASSVMGSPNEQFF

j_gene: TRBJ2-2
v_gene: TRBV4-3
CDR3aa: CASSQAPSRTNTGELFF

j_gene: TRBJ1-2
v_gene: TRBV4-2
CDR3aa: CASSSAGTGNGYTF

j_gene: TRBJ2-2
v_gene: TRBV4-3
CDR3aa: CASSQDGVLGQGNTGELFF

j_gene: TRBJ1-1
v_gene: TRBV6-6
CDR3aa: CASIRYTEAFF

j_gene: TRBJ2-7
v_gene: TRBV7-9
CDR3aa: CASSLSLEREQYF

j_gene: TRBJ1-1
v_gene: TRBV11-2
CDR3aa: CASRGDRTNTEAFF

j_gene: TRBJ2-1
v_gene: TRBV10-3
CDR3aa: CAISPDRVYNEQFF

j_gene: TRBJ1-3
v_gene: TRBV7-2
CDR3aa: CASSLSPGTSGNTIYF

j_gene: TRBJ2-3
v_gene: TRBV5-1
CDR3aa: CASREGTDTQYF

j_gene: TRBJ2-1
v_gene: TRBV7-8
CDR3aa: CASSSSPAYNEQFF

j_gene: TRBJ2-3
v_gene: TRBV5-1
CDR3aa: CATGSTGGTDTQYF

j_gene: TRBJ2-7
v_gene: TRBV27
CDR3aa: CASSLTGTSGYEQYF

j_gene: TRBJ2-4
v_gene: TRBV7-2
CDR3aa: CASSLGGFNKNIQYF

j_gene: TRBJ1-3
v_gene: TRBV5-4
CDR3aa: CASSLQGAGNTIYF

j_gene: TRBJ2-3
v_gene: TRBV4-3
CDR3aa: CASSQEFLATSGRRLTDTQYF

j_gene: TRBJ1-2
v_gene: TRBV9
CDR3aa: CASSPRQGYYGYTF

j_gene: TRBJ2-7
v_gene: TRBV4-1
CDR3aa: CASSQEPTGGQYF

j_gene: TRBJ2-5
v_gene: TRBV4-1
CDR3aa: CASSQVEGETQYF

j_gene: TRBJ1-1
v_gene: TRBV5-1
CDR3aa: CASSGQTGAFF

j_gene: TRBJ2-7
v_gene: TRBV27
CDR3aa: CASSLSMASYEQYF

j_gene: TRBJ2-1
v_gene: TRBV7-2
CDR3aa: CASSPTALGPNEQFF

j_gene: TRBJ1-1
v_gene: TRBV15
CDR3aa: CATSRDSGRGEAFF

j_gene: TRBJ1-1
v_gene: TRBV29-1
CDR3aa: CSTRREGGQAFF

j_gene: TRBJ2-5
v_gene: TRBV10-3
CDR3aa: CAISEGREGRGETQYF

j_gene: TRBJ1-1
v_gene: TRBV11-1
CDR3aa: CASSPQGWHTEAFF

j_gene: TRBJ1-1
v_gene: TRBV29-1
CDR3aa: CSVVGGIVDTEAFF

j_gene: TRBJ2-7
v_gene: TRBV4-1
CDR3aa: CASSQGDRGYEQYF

j_gene: TRBJ1-2
v_gene: TRBV6-1
CDR3aa: CASRGGLDYGYTF

j_gene: TRBJ1-4
v_gene: TRBV2
CDR3aa: CASGEGGTFNEKLFF

j_gene: TRBJ2-7
v_gene: TRBV7-2
CDR3aa: CASSLMAGHLYEQYF

j_gene: TRBJ1-2
v_gene: TRBV19
CDR3aa: CASSIVGVYGYTF

j_gene: TRBJ2-3
v_gene: TRBV4-1
CDR3aa: CASSQAAVEATDTQYF

j_gene: TRBJ2-7
v_gene: TRBV7-9
CDR3aa: CASSLGDSGYEQYF

j_gene: TRBJ2-7
v_gene: TRBV6-5
CDR3aa: CASSLTRDSTYEQYF

j_gene: TRBJ1-2
v_gene: TRBV7-3
CDR3aa: CASSLIGWDRGPANYGYTF

j_gene: TRBJ2-5
v_gene: TRBV14
CDR3aa: CASSQGLRGTQYF

j_gene: TRBJ2-2
v_gene: TRBV7-9
CDR3aa: CASSLLYWTSGATGELFF

j_gene: TRBJ2-3
v_gene: TRBV20-1
CDR3aa: CSGGYTDTQYF

j_gene: TRBJ1-1
v_gene: TRBV6-6
CDR3aa: CASSPSGINTEAFF

j_gene: TRBJ2-7
v_gene: TRBV30
CDR3aa: CAWSPGANHLFDEQYF

j_gene: TRBJ2-3
v_gene: TRBV18
CDR3aa: CASSPPYSGRDTQYF

j_gene: TRBJ2-7
v_gene: TRBV11-2
CDR3aa: CASSFWGGGKDEQYF

j_gene: TRBJ2-2
v_gene: TRBV28
CDR3aa: CASKGAGLLGELFF

j_gene: TRBJ1-5
v_gene: TRBV5-1
CDR3aa: CASSLGGQGQPQHF

j_gene: TRBJ2-1
v_gene: TRBV27
CDR3aa: CASSWDRYNEQFF

j_gene: TRBJ1-5
v_gene: TRBV28
CDR3aa: CASSPPYNQPQHF

j_gene: TRBJ1-2
v_gene: TRBV11-2
CDR3aa: CASSLLQGQGDLWGYTF